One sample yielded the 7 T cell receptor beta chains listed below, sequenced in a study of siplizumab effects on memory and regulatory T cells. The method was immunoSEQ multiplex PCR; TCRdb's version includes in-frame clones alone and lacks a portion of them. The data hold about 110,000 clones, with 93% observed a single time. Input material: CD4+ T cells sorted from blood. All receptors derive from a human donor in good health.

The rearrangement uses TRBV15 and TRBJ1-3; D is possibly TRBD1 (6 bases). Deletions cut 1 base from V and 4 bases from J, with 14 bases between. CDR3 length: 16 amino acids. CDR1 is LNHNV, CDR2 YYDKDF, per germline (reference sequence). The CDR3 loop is CATSRAVGASGNTIYF. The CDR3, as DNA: TGTGCCACCAGCAGAGCGGTGGGGGCTTCGGGAAACACCATATATTTT.

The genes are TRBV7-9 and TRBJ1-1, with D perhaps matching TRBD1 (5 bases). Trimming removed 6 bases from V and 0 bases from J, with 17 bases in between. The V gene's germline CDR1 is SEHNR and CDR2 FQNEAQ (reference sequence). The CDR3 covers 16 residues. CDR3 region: CASRGGFLELNTEAFF. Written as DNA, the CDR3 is TGTGCCAGCAGGGGGGGATTTTTGGAATTGAACACTGAAGCTTTCTTT.

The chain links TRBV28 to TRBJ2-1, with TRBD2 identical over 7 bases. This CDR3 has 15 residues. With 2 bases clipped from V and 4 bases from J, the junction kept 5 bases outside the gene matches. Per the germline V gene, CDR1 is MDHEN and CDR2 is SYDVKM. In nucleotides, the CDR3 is TGTGCCAGCAGTTTAGGGGGAGGGCCTTACAATGAGCAGTTCTTC. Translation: CASSLGGGPYNEQFF. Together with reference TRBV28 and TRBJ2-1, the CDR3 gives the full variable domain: DVKVTQSSRYLVKRTGEKVFLECVQDMDHENMFWYRQDPGLGLRLIYFSYDVKMKEKGDIPEGYSVSREKKERFSLILESASTNQTSMYLCASSLGGGPYNEQFFGPGTRLTVL.

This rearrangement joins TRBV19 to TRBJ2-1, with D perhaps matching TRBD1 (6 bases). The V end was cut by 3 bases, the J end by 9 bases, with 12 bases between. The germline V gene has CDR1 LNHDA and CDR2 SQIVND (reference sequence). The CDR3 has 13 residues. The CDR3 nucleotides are TGTGCCAGTAGTATCCACAGGGCCGGTGAGCAGTTCTTC. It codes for CASSIHRAGEQFF.

The CDR3 region is CATSKAPLDEQYF. Here the CDR3 DNA reads TGTGCCACCAGCAAGGCTCCACTCGACGAGCAGTACTTC. This rearrangement joins TRBV15 to TRBJ2-7; no clear D. Germline CDR1 LNHNV, CDR2 YYDKDF (reference sequence). With 4 bases removed from V and 5 bases from J, the gap between germline ends came to 12 bases. This CDR3 region has 13 residues.

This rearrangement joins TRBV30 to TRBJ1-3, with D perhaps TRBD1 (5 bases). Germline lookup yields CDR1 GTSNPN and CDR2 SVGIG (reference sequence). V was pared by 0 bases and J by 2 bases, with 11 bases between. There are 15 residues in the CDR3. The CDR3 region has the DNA TGTGCCTGGAGTGTACGCAGGGACGCTGGAAACACCATATATTTT. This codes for CAWSVRRDAGNTIYF.

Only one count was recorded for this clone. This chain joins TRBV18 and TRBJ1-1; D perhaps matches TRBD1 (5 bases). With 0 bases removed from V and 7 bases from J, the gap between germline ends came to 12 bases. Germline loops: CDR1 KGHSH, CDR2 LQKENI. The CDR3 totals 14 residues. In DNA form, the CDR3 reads TGTGCCAGCTCACCACCTGGGACGGAAGGTGAAGCTTTCTTT. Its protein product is CASSPPGTEGEAFF.